This record covers a single TCR beta chain. The record originates from a study of T cells in Graves' hyperthyroidism and ophthalmopathy. Amplified TCR beta CDR3 regions derived from RNA transcripts. First-round RT-PCR targeting the TCR CDR3 was performed with the HTBI primer set. MiXCR, applied by TCRdb to the multiplex PCR reads, yields one record per CDR3 protein. The sample gives 95,000 to 100,000 distinct CDR3 sequences, roughly 56% of which show up once; roughly 26% is in the top ten. PBMCs were collected from an approximately 10 ml volume of fresh peripheral blood. The CDR3 totals 12 residues. Per the germline V gene, CDR1 is MNHNS and CDR2 is SASEGT. V was cut by 11 bases and J by 14 bases, with 22 bases left in between.

The clonotype originates from a woman between 35 and 50 years old with Graves' hyperthyroidism. This chain connects TRBV6-1 to TRBJ1-5; D is possibly TRBD1 (6 bases). The material sequenced was blood. CDR3 nucleotides: TGTGCCGCAGGGGCTAGCGGAGGATACGAGCATTTT. Translating it yields CAAGASGGYEHF.